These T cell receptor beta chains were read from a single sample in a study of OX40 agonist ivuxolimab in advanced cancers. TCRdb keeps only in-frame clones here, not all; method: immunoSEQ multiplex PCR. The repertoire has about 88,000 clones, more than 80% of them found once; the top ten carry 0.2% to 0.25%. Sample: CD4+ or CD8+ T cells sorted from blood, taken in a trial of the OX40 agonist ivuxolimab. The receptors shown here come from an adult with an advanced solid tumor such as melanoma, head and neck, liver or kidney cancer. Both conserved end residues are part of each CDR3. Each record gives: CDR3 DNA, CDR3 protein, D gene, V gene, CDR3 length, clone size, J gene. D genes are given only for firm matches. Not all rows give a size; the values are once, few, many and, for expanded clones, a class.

cdr3_nt: TGTGCCAGCAGCTTGGTTCGGAGTCAGCCCCAGCATTTT; cdr3_aa: CASSLVRSQPQHF; d_call: NA; v_call: TRBV7-2; cdr3_length: 13; clone_size: NA; j_call: TRBJ1-5
cdr3_nt: TGCGCCAGCAGCGATCAGCCGAACACCGGGGAGCTGTTTTTT; cdr3_aa: CASSDQPNTGELFF; d_call: NA; v_call: TRBV5-1; cdr3_length: 14; clone_size: NA; j_call: TRBJ2-2
cdr3_nt: TGCGCCAGCAGTGAGCTAGCAGGGGCAGCTTTCTTT; cdr3_aa: CASSELAGAAFF; d_call: NA; v_call: TRBV10-2; cdr3_length: 12; clone_size: NA; j_call: TRBJ1-1
cdr3_nt: TGTGCCAGCAGTCTCTCAGGAGCTAGCACAGATACGCAGTATTTT; cdr3_aa: CASSLSGASTDTQYF; d_call: NA; v_call: TRBV6-6; cdr3_length: 15; clone_size: NA; j_call: TRBJ2-3
cdr3_nt: TGCGCCAGCAGCTTGGGCGCTCCCGGCGGTGAAGCTTTCTTT; cdr3_aa: CASSLGAPGGEAFF; d_call: NA; v_call: TRBV5-1; cdr3_length: 14; clone_size: NA; j_call: TRBJ1-1
cdr3_nt: TGTGCCACCCAGGGAGCGAGTACAAACTCCTACGAGCAGTACTTC; cdr3_aa: CATQGASTNSYEQYF; d_call: NA; v_call: TRBV6-5; cdr3_length: 15; clone_size: few; j_call: TRBJ2-7
cdr3_nt: TGTGCCAGCAGCTACTCAGGGTCGCAAGCTGAAGCTTTCTTT; cdr3_aa: CASSYSGSQAEAFF; d_call: NA; v_call: TRBV11-3; cdr3_length: 14; clone_size: NA; j_call: TRBJ1-1
cdr3_nt: TGTGCCAGCAGCCCTCGACCGGGACTAGGGGGCACAGATACGCAGTATTTT; cdr3_aa: CASSPRPGLGGTDTQYF; d_call: TRBD2; v_call: TRBV5-6; cdr3_length: 17; clone_size: NA; j_call: TRBJ2-3
cdr3_nt: TGTGCCAGCAGCTTGGGACTAGCTTCCGGCACAGATACGCAGTATTTT; cdr3_aa: CASSLGLASGTDTQYF; d_call: TRBD2; v_call: TRBV11-2; cdr3_length: 16; clone_size: NA; j_call: TRBJ2-3
cdr3_nt: TGTGCCAGCAGCTTAGGGACTAGCGGGGGGAGGCCTAGGACGCAGTATTTT; cdr3_aa: CASSLGTSGGRPRTQYF; d_call: TRBD2; v_call: TRBV7-2; cdr3_length: 17; clone_size: NA; j_call: TRBJ2-3
cdr3_nt: TGTGCCAGTCGGGGACTAGCGGGCGATACGCAGTATTTT; cdr3_aa: CASRGLAGDTQYF; d_call: TRBD2; v_call: TRBV5-4; cdr3_length: 13; clone_size: NA; j_call: TRBJ2-3
cdr3_nt: TGTGCCAGCAGCGTAGACTTCGGGACAGCGAGCCAAGAGACCCAGTACTTC; cdr3_aa: CASSVDFGTASQETQYF; d_call: TRBD1; v_call: TRBV9; cdr3_length: 17; clone_size: NA; j_call: TRBJ2-5
cdr3_nt: TGTGCCAGCAGTACACAGGGCTACGAGCAGTACTTC; cdr3_aa: CASSTQGYEQYF; d_call: NA; v_call: TRBV28; cdr3_length: 12; clone_size: once; j_call: TRBJ2-7
cdr3_nt: TGTGCCAGCAGTTTAATTACAGGGGTCAATCAGCCCCAGCATTTT; cdr3_aa: CASSLITGVNQPQHF; d_call: TRBD1; v_call: TRBV28; cdr3_length: 15; clone_size: once; j_call: TRBJ1-5
cdr3_nt: TGTGCCAGCAGTTACATCGGAAGCTCTGGAAACACCATATATTTT; cdr3_aa: CASSYIGSSGNTIYF; d_call: NA; v_call: TRBV6-6; cdr3_length: 15; clone_size: NA; j_call: TRBJ1-3
cdr3_nt: TGCGCCAGCAGCAGACTAGCGGGGGTATCCACAGATACGCAGTATTTT; cdr3_aa: CASSRLAGVSTDTQYF; d_call: TRBD2; v_call: TRBV10-1; cdr3_length: 16; clone_size: NA; j_call: TRBJ2-3
cdr3_nt: TGTGCCAGCAGCTTACGGGCAAGCACTGAAGCTTTCTTT; cdr3_aa: CASSLRASTEAFF; d_call: NA; v_call: TRBV11-1; cdr3_length: 13; clone_size: few; j_call: TRBJ1-1
cdr3_nt: TGTGCCAGCAGGGCCCATAGGGCACTACCCACAGATACGCAGTATTTT; cdr3_aa: CASRAHRALPTDTQYF; d_call: NA; v_call: TRBV27; cdr3_length: 16; clone_size: once; j_call: TRBJ2-3
cdr3_nt: TGTGCCTGGAGCAGGGTGAACACTGAAGCTTTCTTT; cdr3_aa: CAWSRVNTEAFF; d_call: NA; v_call: TRBV30; cdr3_length: 12; clone_size: NA; j_call: TRBJ1-1
cdr3_nt: TGCGCCAGCAGCCCCCAGGGACAGGGGGCTGGTAATGAGCAGTTCTTC; cdr3_aa: CASSPQGQGAGNEQFF; d_call: TRBD1; v_call: TRBV5-1; cdr3_length: 16; clone_size: NA; j_call: TRBJ2-1
cdr3_nt: TGTGCCAGCAGCTTGGGGACATCTAGTGAAAAACTGTTTTTT; cdr3_aa: CASSLGTSSEKLFF; d_call: NA; v_call: TRBV7-9; cdr3_length: 14; clone_size: once; j_call: TRBJ1-4
cdr3_nt: TGTGCCAGCAGCTTTCGGTCAAGGGGGGCCCAACCTGGAAACACCATATATTTT; cdr3_aa: CASSFRSRGAQPGNTIYF; d_call: NA; v_call: TRBV7-9; cdr3_length: 18; clone_size: NA; j_call: TRBJ1-3